This T cell receptor (beta chain) was captured by sequencing in a study of T cells in localized non-small cell lung cancer. Study outcomes and limitations: Blood T cell density predicted longer survival; adjacent-lung clonality, shorter. Adjacent lung exhibited a median of 57 among the 100 most abundant tumor clones. Tumor samples were not multi-region, leaving intratumor heterogeneity unexcluded.

Concerning this clone: Its specificity is unknown.

Only in-frame clones appear in the TCRdb table, and some are missing; sequencing was by immunoSEQ multiplex PCR. The data hold some 25,000 clones, with 81% observed a single time. The V gene's germline CDR1 is MGHDK and CDR2 SYGVNS. The V gene lost 6 bases and the J gene lost 7 bases, with 15 bases spanning the gap. CDR3 size: 13 residues. The source is a man between 40 and 70 years old with stage III squamous cell lung carcinoma. The sample in question was peripheral blood, obtained before any cancer treatment. V gene TRBV25-1 combines with J gene TRBJ1-1, with D tentatively TRBD1 (5 bases). The DNA of the CDR3 is TGTGCCAGCAGCCGGAAGGGGTTTAATGAAGCTTTCTTT. It translates to CASSRKGFNEAFF. The variable domain in full, with the rest retrieved from reference TRBV25-1 and TRBJ1-1, is EADIYQTPRYLVIGTGKKITLECSQTMGHDKMYWYQQDPGMELHLIHYSYGVNSTEKGDLSSESTVSRIRTEHFPLTLESARPSHTSQYLCASSRKGFNEAFFGQGTRLTVV.